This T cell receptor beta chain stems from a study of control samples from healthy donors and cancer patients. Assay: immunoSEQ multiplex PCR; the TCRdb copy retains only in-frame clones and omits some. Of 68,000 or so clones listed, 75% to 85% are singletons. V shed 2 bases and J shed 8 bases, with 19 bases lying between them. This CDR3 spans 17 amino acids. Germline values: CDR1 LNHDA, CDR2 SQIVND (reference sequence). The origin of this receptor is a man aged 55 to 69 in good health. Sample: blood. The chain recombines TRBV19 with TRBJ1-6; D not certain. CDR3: CASSISDARRLYSPLHF. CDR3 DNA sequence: TGTGCCAGTAGTATAAGTGACGCCCGTCGGCTCTATTCACCCCTCCACTTT.